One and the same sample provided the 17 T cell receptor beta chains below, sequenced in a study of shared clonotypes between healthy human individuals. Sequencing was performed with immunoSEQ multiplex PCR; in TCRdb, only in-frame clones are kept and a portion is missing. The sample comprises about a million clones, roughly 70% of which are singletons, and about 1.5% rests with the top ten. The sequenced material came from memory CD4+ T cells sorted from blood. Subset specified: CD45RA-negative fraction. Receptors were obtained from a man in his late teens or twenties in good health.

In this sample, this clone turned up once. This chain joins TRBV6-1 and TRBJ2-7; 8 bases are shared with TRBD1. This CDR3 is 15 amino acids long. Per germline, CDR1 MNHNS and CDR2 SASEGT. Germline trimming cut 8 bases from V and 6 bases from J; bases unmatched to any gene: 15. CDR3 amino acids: CASRDRQQTSSEQYF. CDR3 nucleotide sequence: TGTGCCAGCCGGGACAGGCAGCAGACTAGTTCCGAGCAGTACTTC.

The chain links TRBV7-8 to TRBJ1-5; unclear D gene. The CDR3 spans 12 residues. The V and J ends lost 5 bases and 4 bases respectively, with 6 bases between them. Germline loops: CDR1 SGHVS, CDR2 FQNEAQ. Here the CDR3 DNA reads TGTGCCAGCAGCAGGAGTAATCAGCCCCAGCATTTT. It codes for CASSRSNQPQHF.

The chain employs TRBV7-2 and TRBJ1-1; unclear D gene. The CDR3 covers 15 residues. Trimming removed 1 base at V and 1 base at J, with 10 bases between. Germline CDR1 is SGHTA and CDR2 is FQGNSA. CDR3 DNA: TGTGCCAGCAGCTTAGAGGAGATGCGGAACACTGAAGCTTTCTTT. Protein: CASSLEEMRNTEAFF. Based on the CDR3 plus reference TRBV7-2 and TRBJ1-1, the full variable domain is GAGVSQSPSNKVTEKGKDVELRCDPISGHTALYWYRQSLGQGLEFLIYFQGNSAPDKSGLPSDRFSAERTGGSVSTLTIQRTQQEDSAVYLCASSLEEMRNTEAFFGQGTRLTVV.

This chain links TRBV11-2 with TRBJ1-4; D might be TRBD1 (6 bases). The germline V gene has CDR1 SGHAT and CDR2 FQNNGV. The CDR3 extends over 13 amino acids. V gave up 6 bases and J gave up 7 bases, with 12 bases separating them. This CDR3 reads CASRGQGGEKLFF. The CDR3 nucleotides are TGTGCCAGCAGGGGACAAGGTGGTGAAAAACTGTTTTTT. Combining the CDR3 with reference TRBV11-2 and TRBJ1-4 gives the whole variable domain EAGVAQSPRYKIIEKRQSVAFWCNPISGHATLYWYQQILGQGPKLLIQFQNNGVVDDSQLPKDRFSAERLKGVDSTLKIQPAKLEDSAVYLCASRGQGGEKLFFGSGTQLSVL.

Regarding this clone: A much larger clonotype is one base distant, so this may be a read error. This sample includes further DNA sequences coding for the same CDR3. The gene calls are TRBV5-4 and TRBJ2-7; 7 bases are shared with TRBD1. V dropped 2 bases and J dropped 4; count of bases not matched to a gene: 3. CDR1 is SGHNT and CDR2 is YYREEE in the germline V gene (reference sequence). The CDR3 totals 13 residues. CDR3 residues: CASSLDRAYEQYF. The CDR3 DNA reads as TGTGCCAGCAGCTTAGACAGGGCGTACGAGCAGTACTTC.

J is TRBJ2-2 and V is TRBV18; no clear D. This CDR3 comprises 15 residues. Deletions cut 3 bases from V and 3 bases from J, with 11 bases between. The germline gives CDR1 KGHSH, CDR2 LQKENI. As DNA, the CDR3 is TGTGCCAGCTCACCCGTGATTGCGGACACCGGGGAGCTGTTTTTT. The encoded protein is CASSPVIADTGELFF.

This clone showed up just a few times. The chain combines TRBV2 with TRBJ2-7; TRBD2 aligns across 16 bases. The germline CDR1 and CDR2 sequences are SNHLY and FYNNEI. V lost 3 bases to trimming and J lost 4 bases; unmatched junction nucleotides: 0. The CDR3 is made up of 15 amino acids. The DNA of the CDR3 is TGTGCCAGCAGTGAGGGACTAGCGGGAGGGTACGAGCAGTACTTC. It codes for CASSEGLAGGYEQYF.

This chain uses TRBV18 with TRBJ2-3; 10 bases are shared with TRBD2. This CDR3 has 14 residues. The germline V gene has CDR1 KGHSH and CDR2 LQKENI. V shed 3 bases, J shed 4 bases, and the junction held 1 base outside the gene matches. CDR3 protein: CASSPTSGADTQYF. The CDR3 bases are TGTGCCAGCTCACCCACTAGCGGGGCAGATACGCAGTATTTT.

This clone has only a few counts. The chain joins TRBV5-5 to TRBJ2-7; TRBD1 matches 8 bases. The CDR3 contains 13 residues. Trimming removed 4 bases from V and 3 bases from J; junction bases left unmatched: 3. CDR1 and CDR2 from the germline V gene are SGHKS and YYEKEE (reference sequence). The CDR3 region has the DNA TGTGCCAGCAGCGGACAGGGAATCTACGAGCAGTACTTC. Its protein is CASSGQGIYEQYF.

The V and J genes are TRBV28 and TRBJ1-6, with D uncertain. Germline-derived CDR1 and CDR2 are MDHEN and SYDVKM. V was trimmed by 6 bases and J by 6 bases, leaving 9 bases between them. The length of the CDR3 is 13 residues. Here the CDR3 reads CASRQQVNSPLHF. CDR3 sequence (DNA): TGTGCCAGCAGGCAGCAGGTTAATTCACCCCTCCACTTT.

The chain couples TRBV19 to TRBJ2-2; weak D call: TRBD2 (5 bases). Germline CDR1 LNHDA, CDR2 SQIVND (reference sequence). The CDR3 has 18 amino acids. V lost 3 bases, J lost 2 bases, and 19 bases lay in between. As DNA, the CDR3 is TGTGCCAGTAGTATGGGTGGAGCTTGGAGGACTAACACCGGGGAGCTGTTTTTT. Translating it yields CASSMGGAWRTNTGELFF.

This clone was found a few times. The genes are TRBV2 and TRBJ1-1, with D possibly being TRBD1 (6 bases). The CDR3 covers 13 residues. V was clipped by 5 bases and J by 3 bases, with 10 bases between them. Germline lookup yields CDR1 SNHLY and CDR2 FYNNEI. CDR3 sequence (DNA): TGTGCCAGCAGTCCACAGGGTTACACTGAAGCTTTCTTT. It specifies CASSPQGYTEAFF.

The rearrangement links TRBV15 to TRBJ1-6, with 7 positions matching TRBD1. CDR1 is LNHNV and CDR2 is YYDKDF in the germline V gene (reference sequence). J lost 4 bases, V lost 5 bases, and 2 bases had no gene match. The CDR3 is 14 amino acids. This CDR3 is CATSPGQYNSPLHF. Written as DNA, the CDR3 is TGTGCCACCAGCCCGGGACAGTATAATTCACCCCTCCACTTT.

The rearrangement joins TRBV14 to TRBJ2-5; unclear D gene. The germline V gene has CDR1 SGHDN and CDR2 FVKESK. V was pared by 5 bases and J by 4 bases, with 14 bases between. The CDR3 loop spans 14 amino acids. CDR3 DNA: TGTGCCAGCAGCAAAGGGTGGCAGCTAGAGACCCAGTACTTC. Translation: CASSKGWQLETQYF.

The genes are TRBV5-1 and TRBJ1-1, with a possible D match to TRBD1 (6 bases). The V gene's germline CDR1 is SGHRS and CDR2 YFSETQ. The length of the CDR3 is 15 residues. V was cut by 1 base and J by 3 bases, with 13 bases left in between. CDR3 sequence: CASSLYGTRDTEAFF. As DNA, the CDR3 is TGCGCCAGCAGCTTGTATGGGACAAGGGACACTGAAGCTTTCTTT.

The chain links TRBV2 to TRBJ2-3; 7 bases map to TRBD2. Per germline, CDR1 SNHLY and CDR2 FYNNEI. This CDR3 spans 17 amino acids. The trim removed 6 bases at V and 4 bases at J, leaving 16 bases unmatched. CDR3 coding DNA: TGTGCCAGCAGGGGGGGGGTCCGGGAGTCACCCCCAGATACGCAGTATTTT. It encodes CASRGGVRESPPDTQYF. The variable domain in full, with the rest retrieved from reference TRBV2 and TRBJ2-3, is EPEVTQTPSHQVTQMGQEVILRCVPISNHLYFYWYRQILGQKVEFLVSFYNNEISEKSEIFDDQFSVERPDGSNFTLKIRSTKLEDSAMYFCASRGGVRESPPDTQYFGPGTRLTVL.

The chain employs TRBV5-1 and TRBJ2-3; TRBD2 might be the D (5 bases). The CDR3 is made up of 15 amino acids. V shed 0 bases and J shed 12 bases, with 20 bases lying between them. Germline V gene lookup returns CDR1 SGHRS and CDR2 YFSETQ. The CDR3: CASSLAGDYTSHQYF. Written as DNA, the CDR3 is TGCGCCAGCAGCTTGGCGGGTGACTATACTAGTCACCAGTATTTT.